The clone carrying this T cell receptor beta chain appeared many times. Antigen specificity is unknown. CDR3 length: 14 amino acids. Germline V gene lookup returns CDR1 DFQATT and CDR2 SNEGSKA (reference sequence). The germline V and J ends were trimmed by 6 bases and 2 bases, with 14 bases remaining between them. The sample belongs to a study of T cells in Graves' hyperthyroidism and ophthalmopathy. Overall study results and limits: The authors' 13 V-J model separated ophthalmopathy from stable hyperthyroidism.

Amplification of TCR beta CDR3 regions used RNA as the template. During a first-round RT-PCR of the TCR CDR3, the HTBI primer set was used. Each CDR3 protein is one row after TCRdb ran MiXCR on the multiplex PCR reads. The sample carries some 580,000 distinct CDR3 sequences, roughly a sixth recorded once. The sequenced sample was blood. The chain couples TRBV20-1 to TRBJ1-5, with D unresolved. This TCR was sampled from a woman in her thirties or forties with Graves' ophthalmopathy. The CDR3 spells CSATSLEGNQPQHF. CDR3 in DNA: TGCAGTGCGACTTCTCTGGAGGGCAATCAGCCCCAGCATTTT.